One and the same sample provided the 9 T cell receptor beta chains below, sequenced in a study of blood T cell repertoires in COVID-19. This table comes from immunoSEQ multiplex PCR, and its TCRdb copy is limited to in-frame clones, with some not included. Here the sample spans hundreds of thousands of clones, 80% to 90% being singletons. The sample taken for sequencing was peripheral blood. The receptors stem from a woman in her 70s with COVID-19, enrolled during active disease.

The rearrangement joins TRBV29-1 to TRBJ2-1, with 7 bases fitting TRBD1. This CDR3 has 14 residues. The germline V gene encodes CDR1 SQVTM and CDR2 ANQGSEA. The trim removed 6 bases at V and 4 bases at J, leaving 9 bases unmatched. The CDR3 sequence: CSVEDRRIYNEQFF. As DNA, the CDR3 is TGCAGCGTAGAGGACAGGCGCATATACAATGAGCAGTTCTTC.

This chain joins TRBV7-2 and TRBJ1-6; D not certain. Germline V CDR1 and CDR2: SGHTA, FQGNSA. Trimming removed 1 base at V and 10 bases at J, with 17 bases between. This CDR3 region has 16 residues. This CDR3 is CASSLGSGRGGSPLHF. In nucleotides, the CDR3 is TGTGCCAGCAGCTTAGGCTCAGGCAGAGGAGGCTCACCCCTCCACTTT.

The table lists this clone with a count of one. In nucleotides, the CDR3 is TGTGCCATCAGTGAGTCGACGCCAGGGCAAATTCGGACCCAGTACTTC. Translation: CAISESTPGQIRTQYF. The V call is TRBV10-3, the J call TRBJ2-5, with D possibly being TRBD1 (5 bases). V was clipped by 0 bases and J by 7 bases, with 18 bases between them. The CDR3 is 16 amino acids. Germline CDR1 and CDR2: ENHRY and SYGVKD.

This clone is a singleton in its sample. The gene calls are TRBV15 and TRBJ2-1, with 9 bases identical to TRBD2. Germline trimming cut 3 bases from V and 6 bases from J; bases unmatched to any gene: 6. The CDR3 is 15 amino acids. CDR1 LNHNV and CDR2 YYDKDF come from the germline V gene (reference sequence). This CDR3 is CATSRISGSRNEQFF. The DNA for the CDR3 is TGTGCCACCAGCAGGATTAGCGGGAGTCGCAATGAGCAGTTCTTC.

The DNA for the CDR3 is TGTGCCTGGAATCTGGGACAGGGGTTCGAGCAGTACTTC. Translating gives CAWNLGQGFEQYF. The chain uses TRBV30 and TRBJ2-7, with TRBD1 matching 10 bases. CDR3 length: 13 residues. Germline values: CDR1 GTSNPN, CDR2 SVGIG (reference sequence). V dropped 4 bases and J dropped 6; count of bases not matched to a gene: 6. The variable domain in full, with the rest retrieved from reference TRBV30 and TRBJ2-7, is SQTIHQWPATLVQPVGSPLSLECTVEGTSNPNLYWYRQAAGRGLQLLFYSVGIGQISSEVPQNLSASRPQDRQFILSSKKLLLSDSGFYLCAWNLGQGFEQYFGPGTRLTVT.

This chain joins TRBV5-1 and TRBJ2-7, with 11 positions matching TRBD2. Trimming cost V 4 bases and J 5 bases; bases outside gene matches: 8. This CDR3 comprises 15 residues. The germline V gene has CDR1 SGHRS and CDR2 YFSETQ. The CDR3 nucleotides are TGCGCCAGCAGCCCCTTAGCGGGAGGGCCCCACGAGCAGTACTTC. It translates to CASSPLAGGPHEQYF. The full variable domain, rest sourced from reference TRBV5-1 and TRBJ2-7, is KAGVTQTPRYLIKTRGQQVTLSCSPISGHRSVSWYQQTPGQGLQFLFEYFSETQRNKGNFPGRFSGRQFSNSRSEMNVSTLELGDSALYLCASSPLAGGPHEQYFGPGTRLTVT.

The V call is TRBV2, the J call TRBJ1-5; D is ambiguous. V lost 3 bases, J lost 3 bases, and 9 bases lay in between. Per the germline V gene, CDR1 is SNHLY and CDR2 is FYNNEI. CDR3 length: 14 residues. CDR3 bases: TGTGCCAGCAGTGAGGGAGTTACCAATCAGCCCCAGCATTTT. Protein product: CASSEGVTNQPQHF.

The chain combines TRBV12-5 with TRBJ2-5; tentatively, D is TRBD2 (6 bases). This CDR3 has 14 amino acids. The germline CDR1 and CDR2 sequences are LGHNT and FRNRAP. Deletions cut 6 bases from V and 5 bases from J, with 16 bases between. This CDR3 is CASGPGVVGETQYF. CDR3 DNA sequence: TGTGCTAGTGGCCCGGGAGTCGTAGGGGAGACCCAGTACTTC.

The rearrangement uses TRBV10-3 and TRBJ1-5; D not certain. Germline values: CDR1 ENHRY, CDR2 SYGVKD. Trimming pared 3 bases from V and 9 bases from J, leaving 15 bases between. The CDR3 covers 14 residues. The CDR3 loop is CAISDDGEYAPQHF. CDR3 coding DNA: TGTGCCATCAGTGACGACGGGGAGTATGCGCCCCAGCATTTT.